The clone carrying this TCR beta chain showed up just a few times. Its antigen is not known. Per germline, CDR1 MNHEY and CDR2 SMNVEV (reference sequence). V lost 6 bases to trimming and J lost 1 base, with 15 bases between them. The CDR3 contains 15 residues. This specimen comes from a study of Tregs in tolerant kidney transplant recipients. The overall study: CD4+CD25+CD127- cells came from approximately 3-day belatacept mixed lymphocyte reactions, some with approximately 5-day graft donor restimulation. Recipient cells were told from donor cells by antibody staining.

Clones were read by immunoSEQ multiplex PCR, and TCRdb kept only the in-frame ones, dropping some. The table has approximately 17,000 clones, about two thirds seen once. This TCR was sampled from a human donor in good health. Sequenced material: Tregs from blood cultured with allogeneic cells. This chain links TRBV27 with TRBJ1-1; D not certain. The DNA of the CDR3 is TGTGCCAGCAGAGAAATCGGGGTCCCGAACACTGAAGCTTTCTTT. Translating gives CASREIGVPNTEAFF.